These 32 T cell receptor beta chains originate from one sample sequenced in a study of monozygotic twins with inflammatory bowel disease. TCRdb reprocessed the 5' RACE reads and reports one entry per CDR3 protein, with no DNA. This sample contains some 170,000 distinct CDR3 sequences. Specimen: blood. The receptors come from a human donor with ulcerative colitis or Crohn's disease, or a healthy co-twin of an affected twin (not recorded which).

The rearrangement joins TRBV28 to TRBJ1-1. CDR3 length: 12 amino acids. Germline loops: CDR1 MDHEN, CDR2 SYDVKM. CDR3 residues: CASSPPDFEAFF. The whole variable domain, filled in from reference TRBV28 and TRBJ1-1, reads DVKVTQSSRYLVKRTGEKVFLECVQDMDHENMFWYRQDPGLGLRLIYFSYDVKMKEKGDIPEGYSVSREKKERFSLILESASTNQTSMYLCASSPPDFEAFFGQGTRLTVV.

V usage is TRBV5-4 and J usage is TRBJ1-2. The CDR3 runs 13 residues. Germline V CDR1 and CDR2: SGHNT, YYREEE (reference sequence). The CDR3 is CASSSDVSYGYTF.

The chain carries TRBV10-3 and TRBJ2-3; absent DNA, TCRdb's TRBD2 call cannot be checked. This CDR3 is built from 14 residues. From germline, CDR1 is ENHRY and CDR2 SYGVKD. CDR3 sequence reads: CAISEERETDTQYF.

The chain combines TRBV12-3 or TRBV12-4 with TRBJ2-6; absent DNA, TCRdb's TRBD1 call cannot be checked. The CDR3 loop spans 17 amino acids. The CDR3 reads CASSLRQGAAGANVLTF.

CDR3 loop: CASSFRTVDPLYGYTF. This chain uses TRBV5-5 with TRBJ1-2. From germline, CDR1 is SGHKS and CDR2 YYEKEE (reference sequence). The CDR3 runs 16 residues.

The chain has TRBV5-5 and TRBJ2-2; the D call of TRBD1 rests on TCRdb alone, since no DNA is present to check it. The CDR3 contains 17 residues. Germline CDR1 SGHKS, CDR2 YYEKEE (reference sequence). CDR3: CASKIRDRDFSTGELFF.

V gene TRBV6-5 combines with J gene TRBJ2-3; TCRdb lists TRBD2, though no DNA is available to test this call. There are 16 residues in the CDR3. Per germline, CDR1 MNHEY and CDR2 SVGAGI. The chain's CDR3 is CASSLTATSSTDTQYF.

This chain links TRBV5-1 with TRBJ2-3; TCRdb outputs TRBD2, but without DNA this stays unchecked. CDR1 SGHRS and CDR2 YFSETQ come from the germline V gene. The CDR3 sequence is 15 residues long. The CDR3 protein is CASRVGAIGTDTQYF.

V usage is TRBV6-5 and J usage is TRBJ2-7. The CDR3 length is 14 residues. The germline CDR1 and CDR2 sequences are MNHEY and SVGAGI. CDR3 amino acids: CASSYRRSSYEQYF.

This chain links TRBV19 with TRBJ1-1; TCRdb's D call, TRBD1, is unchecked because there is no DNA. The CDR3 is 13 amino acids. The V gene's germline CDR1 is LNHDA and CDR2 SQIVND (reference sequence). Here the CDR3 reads CASSIGGGGEAFF.

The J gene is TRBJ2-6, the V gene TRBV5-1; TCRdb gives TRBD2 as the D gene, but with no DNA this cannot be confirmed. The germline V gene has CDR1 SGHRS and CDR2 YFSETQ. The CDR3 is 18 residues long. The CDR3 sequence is CASSWRLAGGAGANVLTF.

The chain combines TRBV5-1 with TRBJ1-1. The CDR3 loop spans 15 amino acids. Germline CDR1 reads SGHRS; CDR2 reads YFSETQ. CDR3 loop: CASSRIIGENTEAFF.

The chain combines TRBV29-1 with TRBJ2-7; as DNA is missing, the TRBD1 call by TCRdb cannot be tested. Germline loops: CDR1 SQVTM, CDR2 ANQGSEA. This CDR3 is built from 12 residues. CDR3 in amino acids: CSVRQYWGEQYF.

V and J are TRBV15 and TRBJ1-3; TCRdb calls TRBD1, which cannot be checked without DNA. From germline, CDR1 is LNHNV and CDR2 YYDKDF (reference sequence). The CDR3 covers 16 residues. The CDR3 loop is CATKLPQGIPGNTIYF.

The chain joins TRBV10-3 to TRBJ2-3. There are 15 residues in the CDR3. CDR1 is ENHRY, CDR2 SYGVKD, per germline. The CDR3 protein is CAISESIGSTDTQYF.

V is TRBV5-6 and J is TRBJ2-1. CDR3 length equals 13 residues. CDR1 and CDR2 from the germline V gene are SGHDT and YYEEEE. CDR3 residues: CASSLRVVNEQFF.

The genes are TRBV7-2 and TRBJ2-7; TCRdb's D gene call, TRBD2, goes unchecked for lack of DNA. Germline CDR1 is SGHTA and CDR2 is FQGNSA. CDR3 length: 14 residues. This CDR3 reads CASGRLAGTGEQYF. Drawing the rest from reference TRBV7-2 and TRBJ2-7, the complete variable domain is GAGVSQSPSNKVTEKGKDVELRCDPISGHTALYWYRQSLGQGLEFLIYFQGNSAPDKSGLPSDRFSAERTGGSVSTLTIQRTQQEDSAVYLCASGRLAGTGEQYFGPGTRLTVT.

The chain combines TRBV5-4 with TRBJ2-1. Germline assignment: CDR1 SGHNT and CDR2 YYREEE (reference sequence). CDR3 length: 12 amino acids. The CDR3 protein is CASSPHGGEQFF.

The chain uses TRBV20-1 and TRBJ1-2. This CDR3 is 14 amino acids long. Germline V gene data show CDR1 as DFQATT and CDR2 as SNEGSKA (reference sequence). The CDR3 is CSARAGSVNYGYTF.

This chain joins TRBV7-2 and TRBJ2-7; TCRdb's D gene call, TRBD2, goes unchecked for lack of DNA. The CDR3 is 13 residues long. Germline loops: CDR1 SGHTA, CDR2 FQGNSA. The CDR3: CASSFTGVREQYF.

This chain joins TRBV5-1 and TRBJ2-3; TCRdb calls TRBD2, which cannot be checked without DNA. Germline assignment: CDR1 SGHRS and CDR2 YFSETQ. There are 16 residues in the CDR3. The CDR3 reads CASSFFPGGPPDTQYF.

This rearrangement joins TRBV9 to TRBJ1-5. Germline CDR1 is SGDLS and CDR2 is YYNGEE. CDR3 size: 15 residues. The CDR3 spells CASSVGPYSNQPQHF.

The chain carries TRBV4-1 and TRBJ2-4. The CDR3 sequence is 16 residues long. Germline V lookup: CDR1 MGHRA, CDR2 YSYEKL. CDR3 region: CASSQEPGLAKNIQYF.

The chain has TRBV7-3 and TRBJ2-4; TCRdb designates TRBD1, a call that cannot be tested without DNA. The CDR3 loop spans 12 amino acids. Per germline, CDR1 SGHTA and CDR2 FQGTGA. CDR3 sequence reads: CASSLTPPIQYF.

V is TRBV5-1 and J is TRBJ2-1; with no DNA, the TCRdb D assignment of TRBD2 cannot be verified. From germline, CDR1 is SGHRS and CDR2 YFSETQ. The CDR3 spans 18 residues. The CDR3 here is CASSLPRTSGRAEDEQFF.

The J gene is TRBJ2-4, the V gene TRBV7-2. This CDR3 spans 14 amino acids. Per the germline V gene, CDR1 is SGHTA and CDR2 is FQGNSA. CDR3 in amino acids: CASSSQRGKNIQYF. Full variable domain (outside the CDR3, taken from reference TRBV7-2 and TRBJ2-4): GAGVSQSPSNKVTEKGKDVELRCDPISGHTALYWYRQSLGQGLEFLIYFQGNSAPDKSGLPSDRFSAERTGGSVSTLTIQRTQQEDSAVYLCASSSQRGKNIQYFGAGTRLSVL.

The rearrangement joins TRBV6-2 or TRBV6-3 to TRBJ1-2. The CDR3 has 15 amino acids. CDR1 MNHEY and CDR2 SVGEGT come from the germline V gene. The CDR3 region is CASREATRSDYGYTF.

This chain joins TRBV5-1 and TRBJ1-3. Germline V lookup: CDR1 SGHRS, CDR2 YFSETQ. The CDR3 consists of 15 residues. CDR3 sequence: CASSPSGVAGNTIYF.

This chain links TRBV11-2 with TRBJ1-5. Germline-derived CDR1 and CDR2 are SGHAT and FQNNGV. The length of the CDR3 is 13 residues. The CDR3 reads CASSLWANQPQHF.

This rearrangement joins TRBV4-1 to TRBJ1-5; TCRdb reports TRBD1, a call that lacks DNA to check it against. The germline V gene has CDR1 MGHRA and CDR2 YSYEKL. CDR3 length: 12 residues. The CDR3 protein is CASSLDWGPQHF.

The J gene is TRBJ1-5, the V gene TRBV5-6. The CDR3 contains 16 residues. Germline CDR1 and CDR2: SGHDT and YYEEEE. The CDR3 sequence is CASSPGGGPSNQPQHF.

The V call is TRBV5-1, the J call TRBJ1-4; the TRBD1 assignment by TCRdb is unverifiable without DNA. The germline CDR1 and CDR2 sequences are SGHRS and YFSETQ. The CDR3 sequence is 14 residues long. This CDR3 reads CASSVTGWSEKLFF.